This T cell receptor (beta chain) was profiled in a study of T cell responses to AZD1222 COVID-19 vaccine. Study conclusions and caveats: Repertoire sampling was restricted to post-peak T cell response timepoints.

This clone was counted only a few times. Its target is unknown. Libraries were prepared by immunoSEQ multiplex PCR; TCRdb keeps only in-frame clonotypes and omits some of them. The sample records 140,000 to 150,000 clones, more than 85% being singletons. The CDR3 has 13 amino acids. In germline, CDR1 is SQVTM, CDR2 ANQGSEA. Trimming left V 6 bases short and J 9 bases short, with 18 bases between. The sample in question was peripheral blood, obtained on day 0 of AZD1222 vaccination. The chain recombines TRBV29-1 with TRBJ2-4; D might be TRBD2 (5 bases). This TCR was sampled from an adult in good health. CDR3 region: CSVILSSSGIQYF. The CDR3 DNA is TGCAGCGTCATCCTCTCTAGCTCGGGCATTCAGTACTTC.